The clone carrying this T cell receptor beta chain was observed a handful of times. Germline trimming cut 6 bases from V and 2 bases from J; bases unmatched to any gene: 3. The germline V gene encodes CDR1 SNHLY and CDR2 FYNNEI. This CDR3 has 13 amino acids. Sequencing used immunoSEQ multiplex PCR; TCRdb keeps in-frame clones, though not all of them. The sample includes 75,000 to 90,000 clones, 90% to 95% of them seen just once. The data derive from a study of blood T cell repertoires in COVID-19. The specimen sequenced was peripheral blood. The receptor was derived from a human donor in a cohort sampled during active COVID-19. This chain joins TRBV2 and TRBJ1-1; TRBD1 aligns across 7 bases. For the CDR3, the DNA is TGTGCCAGCAGGGGACAGATTAACACTGAAGCTTTCTTT. This codes for CASRGQINTEAFF.